These 14 T cell receptor beta chains were sequenced from one sample in a study of blood T cell repertoires in COVID-19. The method was immunoSEQ multiplex PCR; TCRdb's version includes in-frame clones alone and lacks a portion of them. The sample yields around 170,000 clones, around four fifths seen once. The material sequenced was peripheral blood. The receptor set was obtained from a man in his 70s with active or convalescent COVID-19.

The genes are TRBV19 and TRBJ1-1, with a possible D match to TRBD1 (6 bases). Germline CDR1 is LNHDA and CDR2 is SQIVND (reference sequence). This CDR3 has 18 residues. Trimming took 7 bases from V and 1 from J, leaving 25 bases between them. The CDR3 DNA reads as TGTGCCAGTACCCAGCCCCCCTACTACAGGGATGAGAACACTGAAGCTTTCTTT. Encoded protein: CASTQPPYYRDENTEAFF.

The chain employs TRBV6-2 or TRBV6-3 and TRBJ1-2; D gene ambiguous. In germline, CDR1 is MNHEY, CDR2 SVGEGT. Trimming took 2 bases from V and 7 from J, leaving 11 bases between them. This CDR3 spans 13 amino acids. This chain's CDR3 is CASSYRSGFGYTF. The DNA of the CDR3 is TGTGCCAGCAGTTACAGATCGGGGTTTGGCTACACCTTC.

This clone appeared once. The chain couples TRBV12-5 to TRBJ2-3, with 10 bases lining up with TRBD2. CDR1 is LGHNT and CDR2 is FRNRAP in the germline V gene. This CDR3 comprises 16 residues. V gave up 7 bases and J gave up 1 base; unmatched junction bases: 8. Here the CDR3 reads CASAAPSGGGTDTQYF. DNA for the CDR3: TGTGCTAGTGCCGCGCCAAGCGGGGGGGGCACAGATACGCAGTATTTT.

CDR3 nucleotide sequence: TGTGCCAGCAGCCCCCCCGGGACAGGGGGCGTGGATGGCTACACCTTC. Translated, it gives CASSPPGTGGVDGYTF. V usage is TRBV7-9 and J usage is TRBJ1-2; TRBD1 aligns across 12 bases. Germline CDR1 and CDR2: SEHNR and FQNEAQ (reference sequence). The CDR3 runs 16 residues. J lost 6 bases, V lost 5 bases, and 10 bases had no gene match.

This rearrangement joins TRBV5-6 to TRBJ2-1, with 14 bases fitting TRBD2. The CDR3 loop spans 18 amino acids. J gave up 0 bases and V 3 bases, and 5 bases lay outside the gene matches. Germline V CDR1 and CDR2: SGHDT, YYEEEE. This chain's CDR3 is CASSSGTSGSSSYNEQFF. As DNA, the CDR3 is TGTGCCAGCAGCTCCGGGACTAGCGGGAGTAGCTCCTACAATGAGCAGTTCTTC. Filled out from reference TRBV5-6 and TRBJ2-1, the complete variable domain reads DAGVTQSPTHLIKTRGQQVTLRCSPKSGHDTVSWYQQALGQGPQFIFQYYEEEERQRGNFPDRFSGHQFPNYSSELNVNALLLGDSALYLCASSSGTSGSSSYNEQFFGPGTRLTVL.

The chain employs TRBV5-1 and TRBJ1-3; the D gene is possibly TRBD1 (5 bases). This CDR3 spans 14 amino acids. Trimming pared 2 bases from V and 2 bases from J, leaving 8 bases between. Per the germline V gene, CDR1 is SGHRS and CDR2 is YFSETQ. The CDR3 spells CASSFVGAGNTIYF. CDR3 bases: TGCGCCAGCAGCTTTGTAGGGGCTGGAAACACCATATATTTT.

This clone was observed a few times. The rearrangement uses TRBV7-9 and TRBJ1-3, with no clear D. Germline V gene lookup returns CDR1 SEHNR and CDR2 FQNEAQ (reference sequence). This CDR3 contains 16 residues. Between the trimmed V and J ends, which lost 6 bases and 0 bases, there was a span of 15 bases. The CDR3 DNA is TGTGCCAGCAGTCGAGGCCCAGATAGCTCTGGAAACACCATATATTTT. Protein product: CASSRGPDSSGNTIYF.

The rearrangement joins TRBV7-8 to TRBJ2-4; 8 nucleotides match TRBD1. V shed 5 bases, J shed 3 bases, and the junction held 6 bases outside the gene matches. This CDR3 has 15 residues. The germline gives CDR1 SGHVS, CDR2 FQNEAQ. DNA of the CDR3: TGTGCCAGCAGCCGAGGACAGGGTGACAAAAACATTCAGTACTTC. Encoded protein: CASSRGQGDKNIQYF. The variable domain in full, completed from reference TRBV7-8 and TRBJ2-4, reads GAGVSQSPRYKVAKRGQDVALRCDPISGHVSLFWYQQALGQGPEFLTYFQNEAQLDKSGLPSDRFFAERPEGSVSTLKIQRTQQEDSAVYLCASSRGQGDKNIQYFGAGTRLSVL.

The chain uses TRBV11-2 and TRBJ2-3; weak D call: TRBD2 (5 bases). This CDR3 has 16 amino acids. Deletions cut 1 base from V and 2 bases from J, with 13 bases between. Germline CDR1 SGHAT, CDR2 FQNNGV. This CDR3 is CASSLVLIGVTDTQYF. Written as DNA, the CDR3 is TGTGCCAGCAGCTTAGTCCTTATCGGGGTCACAGATACGCAGTATTTT.

The chain links TRBV27 to TRBJ2-3; 7 bases fit TRBD2. The CDR3 totals 14 residues. J gave up 5 bases and V 6 bases, and 8 bases lay outside the gene matches. In germline, CDR1 is MNHEY, CDR2 SMNVEV (reference sequence). In DNA form, the CDR3 reads TGTGCCAGCAGCCACCGGGACTATTTAGATACGCAGTATTTT. Its translation: CASSHRDYLDTQYF.

As to this clone: Other DNA sequences of this sample code for an identical CDR3. This chain joins TRBV2 and TRBJ2-7; 7 nucleotides line up with TRBD1. V lost 6 bases, J lost 0 bases, and 5 bases stayed unmatched. Germline V gives CDR1 SNHLY, CDR2 FYNNEI. The CDR3 loop spans 14 amino acids. CDR3 protein: CASSVQGSSYEQYF. Here the CDR3 DNA reads TGTGCCAGCAGCGTACAGGGGAGCTCCTACGAGCAGTACTTC.

The rearrangement uses TRBV5-1 and TRBJ2-1, with TRBD2 matching 10 bases. V trimming: 2 bases; J trimming: 8 bases; junction bases outside the gene matches: 7. Germline loops: CDR1 SGHRS, CDR2 YFSETQ. This CDR3 is built from 15 residues. The CDR3 DNA reads TGCGCCAGCAGCTTCCCCGGGACTAGCGTGGATGAGCAGTTCTTC. Translated, it gives CASSFPGTSVDEQFF. Variable domain in full (rest from reference TRBV5-1 and TRBJ2-1): KAGVTQTPRYLIKTRGQQVTLSCSPISGHRSVSWYQQTPGQGLQFLFEYFSETQRNKGNFPGRFSGRQFSNSRSEMNVSTLELGDSALYLCASSFPGTSVDEQFFGPGTRLTVL.

This clone appeared a single time. The chain combines TRBV12-5 with TRBJ1-2; D perhaps matches TRBD1 (5 bases). V lost 1 base and J 6 bases, leaving 9 bases between the germline ends. The CDR3 extends over 13 amino acids. The germline V gene has CDR1 LGHNT and CDR2 FRNRAP. The CDR3 DNA follows: TGTGCTAGTGGTTTGGGACGGGGGGATGGCTACACCTTC. The encoded protein is CASGLGRGDGYTF.

The gene calls are TRBV4-2 and TRBJ2-5; 13 bases line up with TRBD2. The CDR3 is made up of 15 amino acids. Germline assignment: CDR1 LGHNA and CDR2 YNFKEQ. The J segment lost 5 bases and the V segment lost 4 bases, leaving 4 bases of the junction unmatched. CDR3 bases: TGTGCCAGCAGCCTGGGGACTAGCGGGGCGGAGACCCAGTACTTC. Protein sequence: CASSLGTSGAETQYF.